The 20 T cell receptor beta chains listed next were all sequenced from one sample in a study of T cells in Graves' hyperthyroidism and ophthalmopathy. The source material, RNA transcripts, was used to amplify TCR beta CDR3 regions. A first-round RT-PCR of the TCR CDR3 used the HTBI primer set. TCRdb redid the calling of the multiplex PCR reads with MiXCR, one entry per CDR3 protein. Among hundreds of thousands of distinct CDR3 sequences listed, more than 45% were seen once. Sequencing was done on a sample of peripheral blood or thyroid tissue (not recorded which). The receptors shown here come from a young woman with Graves' hyperthyroidism.

This chain joins TRBV7-8 and TRBJ2-7; 7 bases map to TRBD1. Looked up from germline, CDR1 is SGHVS and CDR2 is FQNEAQ. CDR3 length: 13 residues. The V segment lost 5 bases and the J segment 2 bases; nucleotides outside the gene matches: 3. The CDR3 sequence: CASSRGQTYEQYF. For the CDR3, the DNA is TGTGCCAGCAGCCGGGGACAGACCTACGAGCAGTACTTC.

Remarks on this clonotype: A much larger clone lies a single base off, so this may be a read error. The rearrangement joins TRBV10-3 to TRBJ2-1, with D possibly being TRBD1 (6 bases). The ends were cut back, 4 bases at V and 5 bases at J, with 6 bases in the middle. The CDR3 is made up of 12 amino acids. Germline CDR1 ENHRY, CDR2 SYGVKD. The CDR3 reads CAISGDNNEQFF. The CDR3 bases are TGTGCCATCAGTGGGGACAACAATGAGCAGTTCTTC.

This clonotype was counted ten times or more. The chain links TRBV29-1 to TRBJ1-5; D is unresolved. The V gene lost 2 bases and the J gene lost 6 bases, with 11 bases spanning the gap. The CDR3 sequence is 13 residues long. Germline V lookup: CDR1 SQVTM, CDR2 ANQGSEA. This CDR3 is CSVELGFGQPQHF. DNA of the CDR3: TGCAGCGTTGAATTGGGTTTCGGTCAGCCCCAGCATTTT. Full variable domain (missing parts from reference TRBV29-1 and TRBJ1-5): SAVISQKPSRDICQRGTSLTIQCQVDSQVTMMFWYRQQPGQSLTLIATANQGSEATYESGFVIDKFPISRPNLTFSTLTVSNMSPEDSSIYLCSVELGFGQPQHFGDGTRLSIL.

This clonotype has only a few counts. The V and J genes are TRBV29-1 and TRBJ1-1; D gene ambiguous. Germline V gives CDR1 SQVTM, CDR2 ANQGSEA. The CDR3 totals 13 residues. V was pared by 5 bases and J by 4 bases, with 14 bases between. Here the CDR3 DNA reads TGCAGCGTTTGGAGTGGGAGTAGCACTGAAGCTTTCTTT. Its translation: CSVWSGSSTEAFF.

The V and J genes are TRBV14 and TRBJ2-3; 7 bases match TRBD2. The CDR3 consists of 15 residues. Looked up from germline, CDR1 is SGHDN and CDR2 is FVKESK. Losses at the gene ends were 7 bases for V and 0 bases for J; bases not matched to a gene: 7. The CDR3 spells CASNIGTTSTDTQYF. CDR3 DNA sequence: TGTGCCAGCAACATAGGGACTACCAGCACAGATACGCAGTATTTT.

The chain uses TRBV24-1 and TRBJ2-2; D possibly corresponds to TRBD1 (6 bases). From germline, CDR1 is KGHDR and CDR2 SFDVKD. The CDR3 loop spans 13 amino acids. Trimming shortened V by 11 bases and J by 6 bases, and 15 bases separated the two germline ends. The CDR3, as DNA: TGTGCCAGCAGAGAACAGGGCTCCGGGGAGCTGTTTTTT. As protein: CASREQGSGELFF.

This clonotype was observed a handful of times. The V call is TRBV24-1, the J call TRBJ2-6; D perhaps matches TRBD2 (6 bases). V was pared by 4 bases and J by 0 bases, with 9 bases between. Germline CDR1 and CDR2: KGHDR and SFDVKD. This CDR3 contains 16 residues. The CDR3, as DNA: TGTGCCACCAGTGACCTGACTAGCTCTGGGGCCAACGTCCTGACTTTC. It is translated as CATSDLTSSGANVLTF.

This clonotype has ten or more counts. V gene TRBV2 combines with J gene TRBJ1-5; perhaps TRBD1 as D (5 bases). The germline V gene encodes CDR1 SNHLY and CDR2 FYNNEI. Trimming left V 6 bases short and J 2 bases short, with 14 bases between. The CDR3 sequence is 15 residues long. In DNA form, the CDR3 reads TGTGCCAGCAGCGCCGGGGGTGGAGGCAATCAGCCCCAGCATTTT. Translation: CASSAGGGGNQPQHF.

The V call is TRBV7-9, the J call TRBJ1-1; no clear D gene. The germline gives CDR1 SEHNR, CDR2 FQNEAQ (reference sequence). Trimming cost V 4 bases and J 2 bases, with 20 bases left between them. This CDR3 spans 17 amino acids. The CDR3 bases are TGTGCCAGCAGCTCCCGCGACTCCCTCCCAATAAACACTGAAGCTTTCTTT. This sequence encodes CASSSRDSLPINTEAFF.

The rearrangement uses TRBV19 and TRBJ2-3; 9 bases agree with TRBD2. Germline V gives CDR1 LNHDA, CDR2 SQIVND (reference sequence). The CDR3 loop spans 14 amino acids. V trimming: 4 bases; J trimming: 4 bases; junction bases outside the gene matches: 3. The chain's CDR3 is CASSTSGKADTQYF. The CDR3 DNA reads as TGTGCCAGTAGTACTAGCGGGAAGGCAGATACGCAGTATTTT.

With regard to this clonotype: A clone one base away is much larger, so this may be a read error. The DNA for the CDR3 is TGTGCCAGCATCCTAGGACTGCTGAACACTGAAGCTTTCTTT. This gives the protein CASILGLLNTEAFF. The chain uses TRBV7-2 and TRBJ1-1; no definite D call. V was cut by 7 bases and J by 0 bases, with 12 bases left in between. CDR1 is SGHTA and CDR2 is FQGNSA in the germline V gene. This CDR3 has 14 amino acids.

This clonotype was detected ten times or more. The rearrangement uses TRBV7-7 and TRBJ2-5, with D hard to call. Germline V gene lookup returns CDR1 SSHAT and CDR2 FNYEAQ (reference sequence). The CDR3 has 13 amino acids. Trimming cost V 0 bases and J 3 bases, with 5 bases left between them. For the CDR3, the DNA is TGTGCCAGCAGCTTAGCGATAAAAGAGACCCAGTACTTC. Amino acids: CASSLAIKETQYF.

The chain carries TRBV7-9 and TRBJ1-2; the D gene is possibly TRBD1 (5 bases). Germline values: CDR1 SEHNR, CDR2 FQNEAQ (reference sequence). Trimming cost V 3 bases and J 3 bases, with 8 bases left between them. The CDR3 sequence is 13 residues long. CDR3 nucleotide sequence: TGTGCCAGCAGCTTTAAACAGGACTATGGCTACACCTTC. The encoded protein is CASSFKQDYGYTF.

Regarding this clonotype: An end of the junction does not agree with germline; a read error may underlie this. The chain joins TRBV10-3 to TRBJ1-5; D unclear. The CDR3 contains 14 residues. The V gene's germline CDR1 is ENHRY and CDR2 SYGVKD. The CDR3 spells CASSYPQDGQPQHF. The CDR3 nucleotides read TGTGCCAGCAGTTACCCCCAGGACGGCCAGCCCCAGCATTTT.

The gene calls are TRBV24-1 and TRBJ1-1; D is unresolved. CDR3 length: 13 amino acids. Germline CDR1 reads KGHDR; CDR2 reads SFDVKD. Trimming shortened V by 6 bases and J by 4 bases, and 11 bases separated the two germline ends. The DNA for the CDR3 is TGTGCCACCAGTAATCTATGGGGCACTGAAGCTTTCTTT. Translating it yields CATSNLWGTEAFF.

The chain carries TRBV12-3 or TRBV12-4 and TRBJ2-7; 10 bases fit TRBD1. This CDR3 comprises 15 residues. J lost 3 bases, V lost 6 bases, and 8 bases had no gene match. The CDR3 DNA reads TGTGCCAGCAGCTACGACGGACAGGGGGTCTACGAGCAGTACTTC. It codes for CASSYDGQGVYEQYF.

This clonotype was picked up one time. The germline gene is not matched at one end of the junction; a read error may be the cause. This sequence joins TRBV29-1 and TRBJ2-7; 9 nucleotides align to TRBD2. Germline-derived CDR1 and CDR2 are SQVTM and ANQGSEA. The CDR3 sequence is 14 residues long. The CDR3 DNA follows: TGCAGCGTCCGGACTAGCGCCGGGGGTTACGAGCAGTGCTTC. It encodes CSVRTSAGGYEQCF.

The chain is built from TRBV7-2 and TRBJ2-2; D remains unclear. The V end lost 1 base, the J end lost 5 bases, and 8 bases lay between the germline ends. CDR3 length equals 14 residues. CDR1 SGHTA and CDR2 FQGNSA come from the germline V gene. As DNA, the CDR3 is TGTGCCAGCAGCTTAGAACCCCGGACCGGGGAGCTGTTTTTT. This codes for CASSLEPRTGELFF.

This clonotype was found a few times. V and J are TRBV6-4 and TRBJ1-5; D is undetermined. The length of the CDR3 is 13 residues. Germline assignment: CDR1 MRHNA and CDR2 SNTAGT. Trimming shortened V by 6 bases and J by 7 bases, and 13 bases separated the two germline ends. The CDR3 coding sequence is TGTGCCAGCAGCTTCACCCCGGGGCAGCCCCAGCATTTT. Its protein is CASSFTPGQPQHF.

The chain combines TRBV29-1 with TRBJ2-2; D remains ambiguous. V was clipped by 5 bases and J by 4 bases, with 8 bases between them. The CDR3 runs 12 residues. Looked up from germline, CDR1 is SQVTM and CDR2 is ANQGSEA. CDR3 loop: CSVPDSTGELFF. DNA for the CDR3: TGCAGCGTTCCAGATTCCACCGGGGAGCTGTTTTTT.